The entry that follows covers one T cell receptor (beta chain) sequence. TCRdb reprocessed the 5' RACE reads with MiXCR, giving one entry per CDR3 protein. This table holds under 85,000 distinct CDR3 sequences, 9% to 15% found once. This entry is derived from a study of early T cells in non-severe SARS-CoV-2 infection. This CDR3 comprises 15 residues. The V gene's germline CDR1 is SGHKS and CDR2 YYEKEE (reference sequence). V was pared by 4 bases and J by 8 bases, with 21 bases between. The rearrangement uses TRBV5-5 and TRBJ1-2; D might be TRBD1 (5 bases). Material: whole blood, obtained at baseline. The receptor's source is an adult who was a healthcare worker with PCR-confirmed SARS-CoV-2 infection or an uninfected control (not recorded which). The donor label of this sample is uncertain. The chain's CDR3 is CASSPRDSLAGGYTF. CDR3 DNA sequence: TGTGCCAGCAGCCCACGGGACTCTCTCGCTGGAGGCTACACCTTC. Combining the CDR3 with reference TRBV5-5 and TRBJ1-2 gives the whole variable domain DAGVTQSPTHLIKTRGQQVTLRCSPISGHKSVSWYQQVLGQGPQFIFQYYEKEERGRGNFPDRFSARQFPNYSSELNVNALLLGDSALYLCASSPRDSLAGGYTFGSGTRLTVV.